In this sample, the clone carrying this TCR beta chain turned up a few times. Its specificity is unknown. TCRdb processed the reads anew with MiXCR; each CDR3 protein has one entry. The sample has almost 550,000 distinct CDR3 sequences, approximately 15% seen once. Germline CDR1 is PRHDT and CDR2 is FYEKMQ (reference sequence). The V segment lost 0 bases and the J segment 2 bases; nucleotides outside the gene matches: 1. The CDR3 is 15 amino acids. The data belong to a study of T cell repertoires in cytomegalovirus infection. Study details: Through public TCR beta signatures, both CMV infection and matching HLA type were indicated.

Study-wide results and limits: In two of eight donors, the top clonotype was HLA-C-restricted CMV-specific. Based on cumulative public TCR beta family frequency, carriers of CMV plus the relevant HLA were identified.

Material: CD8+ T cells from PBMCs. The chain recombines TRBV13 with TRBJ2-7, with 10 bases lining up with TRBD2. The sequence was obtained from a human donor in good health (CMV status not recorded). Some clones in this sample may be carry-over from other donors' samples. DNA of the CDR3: TGTGCCAGCAGCTTAGGGGGGACTAGCGCCTACGAGCAGTACTTC. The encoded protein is CASSLGGTSAYEQYF.